The clone carrying this T cell receptor beta chain was picked up a small number of times. The CDR3 has 15 residues. Germline lookup yields CDR1 KGHSH and CDR2 LQKENI. V was shortened by 2 bases and J by 0 bases, with 10 bases between the two germline ends. These data belong to a study of patients and donors after allogeneic stem cell transplantation. Each CDR3 protein is one row after TCRdb ran MiXCR on the RT-PCR reads. The table lists a few hundred thousand distinct CDR3 sequences, over 30% of them singletons, with around a tenth in the top ten. Sequencing used blood, either unsorted or a sorted T cell fraction (not recorded which). This receptor was taken from a human donor who was either an allogeneic HSCT recipient or a stem cell or donor lymphocyte infusion donor (not recorded which). It is not recorded whose cells these are; they may come from a transplant donor. This sequence joins TRBV18 and TRBJ1-1; unclear D gene. The CDR3 nucleotides are TGTGCCAGCTCACCAAGAGACAACATGAACACTGAAGCTTTCTTT. Translated, it gives CASSPRDNMNTEAFF.